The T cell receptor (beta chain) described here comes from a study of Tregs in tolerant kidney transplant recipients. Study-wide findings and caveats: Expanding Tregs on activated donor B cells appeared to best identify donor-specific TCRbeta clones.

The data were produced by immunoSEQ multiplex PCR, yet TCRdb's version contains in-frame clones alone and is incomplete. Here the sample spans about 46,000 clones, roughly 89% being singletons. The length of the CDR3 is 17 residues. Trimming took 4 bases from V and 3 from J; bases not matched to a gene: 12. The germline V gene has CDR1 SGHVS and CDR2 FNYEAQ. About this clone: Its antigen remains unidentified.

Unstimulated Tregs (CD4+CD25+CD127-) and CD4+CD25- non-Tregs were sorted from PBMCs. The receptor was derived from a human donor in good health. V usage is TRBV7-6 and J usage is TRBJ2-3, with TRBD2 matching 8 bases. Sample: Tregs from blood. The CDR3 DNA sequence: TGTGCCAGCAGCTCGGGACTAGAGCTCTCGGGAACAGATACGCAGTATTTT. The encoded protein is CASSSGLELSGTDTQYF.